A selection of T cell receptor beta chains follows, all from one sample in a study of cytomegalovirus exposure and HLA in healthy donors. Generated by immunoSEQ multiplex PCR, the TCRdb table keeps only in-frame clones and is missing some. The table has 100,000 to 150,000 clones, about two thirds seen once; the top ten hold 3.5% to 4.5%. The sequencing input was PBMCs. These receptors were collected from a young man in good health and CMV-seronegative. Each CDR3 is given without its conserved first and last residue.

J,V,length,CDR3
TRBJ1-2,TRBV5-4,13,ASSRDTTLGYGYT
TRBJ2-7,TRBV27,12,ASSFQDTSYEQY
TRBJ2-2,TRBV19,13,ASSILAGGPGELF
TRBJ2-3,TRBV7-3,12,ASSIGARADTQY
TRBJ2-7,TRBV27,13,ASRVHQGTGVGQY
TRBJ1-2,TRBV30,8,AWGREGYT
TRBJ2-3,TRBV7-7,11,ASSLEVGDTQY
TRBJ2-7,TRBV19,12,ASSIGGAHYEQY
TRBJ1-5,TRBV6-1,15,ASSEALDRGGGQPQH
TRBJ2-3,TRBV27,16,ASSLWRTSGDRTDTQY
TRBJ1-1,TRBV11-2,11,ASSFQENTEAF
TRBJ2-3,TRBV5-1,13,ASSFKLGGSDTQY
TRBJ1-5,TRBV30,13,AWSDGTGGHQPQH
TRBJ2-1,TRBV7-9,9,ASSLGTGRV
TRBJ1-3,TRBV5-4,11,ASSLESGNTIY
TRBJ1-2,TRBV21-1,15,ASSTKKQGFFGYGYT
TRBJ2-5,TRBV13,19,ASTTRQGAWGESLPGETQY
TRBJ2-1,TRBV11-2,11,ASSSGQIHEQF
TRBJ2-1,TRBV28,14,ASSNGRLYSYNEQF
TRBJ1-1,TRBV7-9,14,ASNTGRGTGNTEAF
TRBJ1-1,TRBV28,13,ASSLWANPGTEAF
TRBJ2-1,TRBV29-1,12,SVVSSGGYNEQF
TRBJ1-2,TRBV6-1,12,ASSGRTPFYGYT
TRBJ2-2,TRBV30,13,ARTRAGGGTGELF
.,TRBV5-1,12,ASSWGTISYEQY
TRBJ2-7,TRBV7-6,11,ASSPGLGYEQY
TRBJ2-1,TRBV14,14,ASSFGGGVSYNEQF
TRBJ1-2,TRBV7-7,11,ASSADSNYGYT
TRBJ2-5,TRBV29-1,11,SGTPSSRETQY
TRBJ2-1,TRBV7-6,14,ASSSRLAGNPNEQF
TRBJ2-1,TRBV6-5,13,ASSSLEPHIDEQF
TRBJ1-6,TRBV19,11,ATPGGHNSPLH
TRBJ1-5,TRBV6-1,11,ARRTWVAQPQH
TRBJ2-7,TRBV7-8,12,ASSSWGGTYEQY
TRBJ1-5,TRBV30,11,AWRQGSNQPQH
TRBJ2-7,TRBV7-8,11,ASRQGPAYEQY
TRBJ2-2,TRBV5-8,12,ASSLGQTFGELF
TRBJ2-1,TRBV19,13,ASSKLAGVYNEQF
TRBJ2-7,TRBV27,14,ASSWGVRAGFYEQY
TRBJ1-4,TRBV18,14,ASSPRGGAYNEKLF
TRBJ2-1,TRBV2,20,ASSEEVGERAFWKSSYNEQF
TRBJ2-1,TRBV4-1,18,ASSHGAGTSGVSANNEQF
TRBJ2-1,TRBV7-3,15,ASSLMGAGLTYNEQF
TRBJ2-7,TRBV5-1,12,ASSGSTGSYEQY
TRBJ2-1,TRBV5-1,12,ASSLGTRWDEQF
TRBJ2-3,TRBV7-3,13,ASRRDGTSGGTQY
TRBJ2-7,TRBV7-9,14,ASSLGQTGRTYEQY
TRBJ2-1,TRBV6-5,13,ASSYGAGGKNEQF